This TCR beta chain was profiled in a study of human T cells and chemical hapten exposure. The time point: patch test 1, 2 weeks after DPC sensitization. The sample's treatment: therapeutic diphenylcyclopropenone sensitization with weekly scalp DPC. Total RNA was isolated from whole blood that had not been fractionated. The CDR3 is 16 amino acids. The junction had 4 bases not matched to a gene; V was cut back by 3 bases and J by 2 bases. The germline gives CDR1 SGHRS, CDR2 YFSETQ. TCRdb redid the calling of the RACE reads with MiXCR, one entry per CDR3 protein. This sample has around 160,000 distinct CDR3 sequences, with around 13% found just once.

The source material was whole blood, sampled in connection with sensitization to the hapten diphenylcyclopropenone (DPC). V usage is TRBV5-1 and J usage is TRBJ2-1; 11 bases are a match to TRBD2. The TCR originated in a woman in her thirties with alopecia areata. Some clones in this sample may be carry-over from other donors' samples. The CDR3, as DNA: TGCGCCAGCAGCTCAGGACTAGCGGGCCCCTACAATGAGCAGTTCTTC. It specifies CASSSGLAGPYNEQFF.